The T cell receptor (beta chain) described here comes from a study of blood T cell repertoires in COVID-19. Study summary: Researchers got acute and convalescent COVID-19 samples from the United States, Italy and Spain. Sources were T cells, B-cell-depleted T cells, or PBMCs; the material itself was cDNA or gDNA.

A note on this clone: Germline and junction disagree at one end, which may indicate a read error.

CDR3 length: 15 residues. Per germline, CDR1 SSHAT and CDR2 FNYEAQ (reference sequence). In the study's own analysis: The authors estimated nucleated cell counts from reference gene primer amplification. The method was immunoSEQ multiplex PCR; TCRdb's version includes in-frame clones alone and lacks a portion of them. V, J and clone size are taken as reported in that table, and D and trimming were inferred from the DNA itself. This table holds about 400,000 clones, roughly 90% found once. The TCR was taken from a man between 40 and 49 years old with acute or convalescent COVID-19. Sequences were obtained from peripheral blood. The V and J genes are TRBV7-7 and TRBJ2-3; D perhaps matches TRBD1 (6 bases). The CDR3: CASSSGTQSTDTQYF. The CDR3 bases are TGTGCTAGCAGTTCCGGGACACAGAGCACAGATACGCAGTATTTT. The whole variable domain, remainder taken from reference TRBV7-7 and TRBJ2-3, is GAGVSQSPRYKVTKRGQDVTLRCDPISSHATLYWYQQALGQGPEFLTYFNYEAQPDKSGLPSDRFSAERPEGSISTLTIQRTEQRDSAMYRCASSSGTQSTDTQYFGPGTRLTVL.